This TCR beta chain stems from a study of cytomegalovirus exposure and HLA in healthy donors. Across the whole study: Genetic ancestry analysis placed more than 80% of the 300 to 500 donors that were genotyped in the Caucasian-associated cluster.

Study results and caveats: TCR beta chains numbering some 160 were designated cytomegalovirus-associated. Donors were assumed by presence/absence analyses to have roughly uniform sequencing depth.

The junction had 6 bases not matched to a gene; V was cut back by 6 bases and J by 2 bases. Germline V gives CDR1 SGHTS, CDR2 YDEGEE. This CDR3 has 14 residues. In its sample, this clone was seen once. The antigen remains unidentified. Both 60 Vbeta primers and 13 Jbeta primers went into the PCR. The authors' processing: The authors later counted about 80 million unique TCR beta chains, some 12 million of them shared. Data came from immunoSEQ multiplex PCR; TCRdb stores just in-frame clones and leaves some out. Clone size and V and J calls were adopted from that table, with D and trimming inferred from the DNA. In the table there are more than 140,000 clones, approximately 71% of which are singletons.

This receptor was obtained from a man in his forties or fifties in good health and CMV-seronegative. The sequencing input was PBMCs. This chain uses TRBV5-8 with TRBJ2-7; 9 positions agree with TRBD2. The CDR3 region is CASIPAGGPYEQYF. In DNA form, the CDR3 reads TGTGCCAGCATCCCGGCGGGGGGGCCCTACGAGCAGTACTTC.